Listed below are T cell receptor beta chains from one sample, sequenced in a study of blood T cell repertoires in COVID-19. Profiling relied on immunoSEQ multiplex PCR, and the TCRdb table lists in-frame clones only, not all of them. The repertoire has 110,000 or so clones, 85% to 90% of them found once; the top ten carry approximately 4.3%. Sequenced input: peripheral blood. These receptors were taken from a woman between 45 and 60 years old with acute or convalescent COVID-19. The CDR3 runs from the conserved cysteine through the conserved F or W.

TRBJ1-2 | TRBV7-6 | CASSLLWGLIDHYGYTF
TRBJ2-1 | TRBV19 | CASSPHGLYNEQFF
TRBJ1-5 | TRBV5-1 | CASSQQGDQPQHF
TRBJ1-2 | TRBV29-1 | CSAELQGNYGYTF
TRBJ1-6 | TRBV5-1 | CASSFGGTGHNSPLHF
TRBJ2-7 | TRBV19 | CASSIDRSDYEQYF
TRBJ2-4 | TRBV28 | CATTPQGANIQYF
TRBJ2-7 | TRBV19 | CASSIDRVGYEQYF
TRBJ2-7 | TRBV20-1 | CSASRASGRGGQYF
TRBJ2-2 | TRBV4-1 | CASSPLGQGETGELFF
TRBJ1-4 | TRBV28 | CASRRGTLLFF
TRBJ1-2 | TRBV4-2 | CASSQEGTGVYYGYTF
TRBJ1-3 | TRBV7-8 | CASIGTGGTGNTIYF
TRBJ2-2 | TRBV11-2 | CASSNYRDATGELFF
TRBJ2-7 | TRBV27 | CASSLSHSHEQYF
TRBJ2-5 | TRBV11-2 | CASSHGTKETQYF
TRBJ2-7 | TRBV5-3 | CARSLIRGDPYEQYF
TRBJ2-1 | TRBV7-2 | CASSGGTRFNEQFF
TRBJ1-5 | TRBV5-1 | CASSSHPGSNQPQHF
TRBJ2-3 | TRBV24-1 | CATSDPQLGRDTDTQYF
TRBJ2-7 | TRBV30 | CALRQDNYEQYF
TRBJ2-5 | TRBV9 | CASSHYLGQETQYF
TRBJ2-6 | TRBV5-1 | CASKVGDSAWGANVLTF
TRBJ2-7 | TRBV10-3 | CAISGQSYEQYF
TRBJ2-7 | TRBV9 | CASSADVTGDYEQYF
TRBJ2-1 | TRBV28 | CASSPPSPSNRGYGEQFF
TRBJ2-2 | TRBV7-2 | CASSPGQGTGELFF
TRBJ2-1 | TRBV30 | CAWSRGRGTYNEQFF
TRBJ1-1 | TRBV5-8 | CASSFWAVDTEAFF
TRBJ2-2 | TRBV2 | CASTGAGGPGELFF
TRBJ1-2 | TRBV6-2/TRBV6-3 | CASSFSGTGDGYTF
TRBJ2-1 | TRBV11-2 | CASSAPGIHEQFF
TRBJ1-2 | TRBV6-5 | CASSLYRANYGYTF
TRBJ1-5 | TRBV7-8 | CASSLMAGDQPQHF
TRBJ1-1 | TRBV5-1 | CASSFKDRVNTEAFF
TRBJ1-2 | TRBV5-1 | CASSGRAAGGYTF
TRBJ2-5 | TRBV3-1/TRBV3-2 | CASSQGGEETQYF
TRBJ1-1 | TRBV19 | CASSTGVVNTEAFF
TRBJ1-5 | TRBV19 | CASSLGQSNQPQHF
TRBJ1-1 | TRBV19 | CASSIWGSEATEAFF
TRBJ1-3 | TRBV28 | CASSLSGFSGNTIYF
TRBJ2-5 | TRBV11-2 | CASSLISPGAQYF
TRBJ2-1 | TRBV30 | CAWSLGGAEQFF
TRBJ2-5 | TRBV2 | CASGRDRQETQYF
TRBJ1-2 | TRBV21-1 | CASYPPWGLLKGYTF
TRBJ1-1 | TRBV5-1 | CASSLRTGDTEAFF
TRBJ1-2 | TRBV2 | CASSEDSLYGYTF
TRBJ1-3 | TRBV5-6 | CASSFGGQNDDTIYF
TRBJ1-2 | TRBV20-1 | CSARYREGYTF
TRBJ1-1 | TRBV3-1/TRBV3-2 | CASSQEGRFEAFF
TRBJ2-1 | TRBV11-2 | CASSPSPGLAGEQFF
TRBJ1-1 | TRBV6-5 | CASSYSGQRSAFF